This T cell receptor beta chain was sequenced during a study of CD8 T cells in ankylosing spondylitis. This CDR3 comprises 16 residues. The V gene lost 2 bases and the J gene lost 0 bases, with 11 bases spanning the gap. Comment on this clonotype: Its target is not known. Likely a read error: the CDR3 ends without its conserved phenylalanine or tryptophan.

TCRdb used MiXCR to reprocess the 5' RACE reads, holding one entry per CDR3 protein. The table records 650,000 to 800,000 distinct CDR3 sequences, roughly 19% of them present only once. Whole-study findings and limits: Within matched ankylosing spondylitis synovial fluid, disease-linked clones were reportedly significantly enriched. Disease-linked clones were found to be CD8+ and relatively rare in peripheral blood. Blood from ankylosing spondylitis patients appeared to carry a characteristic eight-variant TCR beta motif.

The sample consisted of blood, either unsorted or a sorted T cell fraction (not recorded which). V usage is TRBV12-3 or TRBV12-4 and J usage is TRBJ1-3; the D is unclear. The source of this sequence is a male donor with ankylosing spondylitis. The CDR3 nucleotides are TGTGCCAGCAGTTTAAGTATGGGCCACTCTGGAAACACCATATATGTT. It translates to CASSLSMGHSGNTIYV.